One and the same sample provided the 24 T cell receptor beta chains below, sequenced in a study of early stage breast cancer tumors. TCRdb keeps only in-frame clones here, not all; method: immunoSEQ multiplex PCR. Of 25,000 to 35,000 clones in the sample, over 70% were seen once. Sequencing was carried out using blood. The source of these receptors is a person aged 40 to 50 with breast cancer.

The chain recombines TRBV9 with TRBJ2-2, with 7 positions matching TRBD1. This CDR3 is built from 13 residues. With 4 bases clipped from V and 5 bases from J, the junction kept 2 bases outside the gene matches. Germline V lookup: CDR1 SGDLS, CDR2 YYNGEE. CDR3 sequence (DNA): TGTGCCAGCAGCAAGACAGGGACCGGGGAGCTGTTTTTT. Its protein is CASSKTGTGELFF.

This clone is judged medium-sized. The chain employs TRBV7-8 and TRBJ1-5; D is perhaps TRBD1 (5 bases). This CDR3 region has 15 residues. Trimming left V 5 bases short and J 3 bases short, with 14 bases between. CDR1 SGHVS and CDR2 FQNEAQ come from the germline V gene. The CDR3: CASSALRGINQPQHF. CDR3 DNA: TGTGCCAGCAGCGCCCTTAGGGGTATCAATCAGCCCCAGCATTTT.

The chain combines TRBV7-9 with TRBJ2-7; D may correspond to TRBD1 or TRBD2 (5 bases each). V was cut by 6 bases and J by 4 bases, with 22 bases left in between. CDR3 length equals 16 residues. Germline V gene lookup returns CDR1 SEHNR and CDR2 FQNEAQ (reference sequence). Here the CDR3 reads CASSLNTGTVDYEQYF. The CDR3 bases are TGTGCCAGCAGTCTCAACACCGGGACCGTTGATTACGAGCAGTACTTC. The full variable domain, rest sourced from reference TRBV7-9 and TRBJ2-7, is DTGVSQNPRHKITKRGQNVTFRCDPISEHNRLYWYRQTLGQGPEFLTYFQNEAQLEKSRLLSDRFSAERPKGSFSTLEIQRTEQGDSAMYLCASSLNTGTVDYEQYFGPGTRLTVT.

The rearrangement uses TRBV7-8 and TRBJ2-1; TRBD1 agrees at 10 bases. CDR3 size: 15 residues. V gave up 5 bases and J gave up 5 bases; unmatched junction bases: 6. Germline V gene lookup returns CDR1 SGHVS and CDR2 FQNEAQ. The chain's CDR3 is CASSRGQGYDNEQFF. CDR3 bases: TGTGCCAGCAGCAGGGGACAGGGGTACGACAATGAGCAGTTCTTC.

The rearrangement uses TRBV20-1 and TRBJ2-5, with D unresolved. This CDR3 is built from 10 residues. CDR1 DFQATT and CDR2 SNEGSKA come from the germline V gene (reference sequence). V dropped 5 bases and J dropped 5 bases, with 6 bases sitting between them. The CDR3, as DNA: TGCAGTGCTTCCCCCGAGACCCAGTACTTC. It specifies CSASPETQYF.

This clone occurred once. The chain has TRBV7-2 and TRBJ2-2; possibly TRBD2 for D (5 bases). The CDR3 length is 14 residues. Germline CDR1 and CDR2: SGHTA and FQGNSA. V dropped 5 bases and J dropped 4 bases, with 11 bases sitting between them. CDR3 protein: CASSTLAATGELFF. The CDR3 nucleotides read TGTGCCAGCAGCACTCTAGCAGCCACCGGGGAGCTGTTTTTT.

This chain connects TRBV4-3 to TRBJ2-3, with D perhaps TRBD2 (6 bases). The CDR3 consists of 18 residues. The germline CDR1 and CDR2 sequences are LGHNA and YSLEER. V lost 0 bases, J lost 2 bases, and 18 bases lay in between. CDR3 DNA sequence: TGCGCCAGCAGCCAAGACCCCTGGAGTCCGGGGGACACAGATACGCAGTATTTT. It yields the protein CASSQDPWSPGDTDTQYF.

This clone turned up a few times. The CDR3 DNA reads TGTGCCAGCAGTTACGCGGGAGTAGGCCACAATGAGCAGTTCTTC. This translates into CASSYAGVGHNEQFF. The chain has TRBV6-5 and TRBJ2-1; 7 bases agree with TRBD2. Germline lookup yields CDR1 MNHEY and CDR2 SVGAGI. The CDR3 has 15 residues. V gave up 2 bases and J gave up 5 bases; unmatched junction bases: 6.

In nucleotides, the CDR3 is TGTGCCAGCAGTTATAGCGGAAACACAGATACGCAGTATTTT. Translating gives CASSYSGNTDTQYF. The chain uses TRBV5-4 and TRBJ2-3, with D possibly TRBD2 on 6 matching bases. V was pared by 5 bases and J by 2 bases, with 12 bases between. Germline-derived CDR1 and CDR2 are SGHNT and YYREEE (reference sequence). The CDR3 has 14 amino acids.

The CDR3 DNA sequence: TGTGCCAGCACCGTTGGAGCTCAGCCCCAGCATTTT. This gives the protein CASTVGAQPQHF. The chain couples TRBV2 to TRBJ1-5; D call uncertain. Germline assignment: CDR1 SNHLY and CDR2 FYNNEI. The CDR3 consists of 12 residues. V was pared by 7 bases and J by 6 bases, with 10 bases between.

As for this clone: Germline is not matched at one junction end, which may reflect a read error. The V gene is TRBV11-2, the J gene TRBJ1-4, with 8 bases identical to TRBD1. Germline V gives CDR1 SGHAT, CDR2 FQNNGV. The CDR3 has 13 amino acids. CDR3 DNA sequence: TGTGCCAGCAGCTACGGGCGGCGACAGGGGCTCGTTTTT. It is translated as CASSYGRRQGLVF.

V is TRBV7-9 and J is TRBJ2-5; TRBD2 agrees at 8 bases. V dropped 5 bases and J dropped 7; count of bases not matched to a gene: 6. The CDR3 is 13 amino acids. Germline V lookup: CDR1 SEHNR, CDR2 FQNEAQ (reference sequence). The CDR3 nucleotides are TGTGCCAGCAGCCCTACTAGCGGTCCGACCCAGTACTTC. It yields the protein CASSPTSGPTQYF.

The chain carries TRBV6-5 and TRBJ2-2, with D uncertain. Germline lookup yields CDR1 MNHEY and CDR2 SVGAGI. The CDR3 spans 15 residues. Trimming took off 3 bases at V and 0 bases at J, with 8 bases between the two ends. CDR3 DNA: TGTGCCAGCAGTTATAATGGGCCGAACACCGGGGAGCTGTTTTTT. It specifies CASSYNGPNTGELFF.

The genes are TRBV7-9 and TRBJ2-2; 11 bases line up with TRBD1. V dropped 6 bases and J dropped 5; count of bases not matched to a gene: 8. CDR1 is SEHNR, CDR2 FQNEAQ, per germline (reference sequence). The CDR3 is made up of 16 amino acids. The CDR3 protein is CASRQTGTGGTGELFF. The CDR3, as DNA: TGTGCCAGCAGGCAAACCGGGACAGGGGGGACCGGGGAGCTGTTTTTT.

The chain carries TRBV7-8 and TRBJ2-1; 8 nucleotides agree with TRBD2. The CDR3 is made up of 15 amino acids. V gave up 5 bases and J gave up 4 bases; unmatched junction bases: 7. Per the germline V gene, CDR1 is SGHVS and CDR2 is FQNEAQ. CDR3 in DNA: TGTGCCAGCAGCATGCTACTAGCGGTTTACAATGAGCAGTTCTTC. Its translation is CASSMLLAVYNEQFF.

The CDR3 DNA follows: TGTGCCAGCAGTTACGAGGGACAGGGTCGTGGCTACACCTTC. It codes for CASSYEGQGRGYTF. The chain employs TRBV6-6 and TRBJ1-2, with 9 bases matching TRBD1. V dropped 2 bases and J dropped 7; count of bases not matched to a gene: 5. The CDR3 runs 14 residues. Germline CDR1 and CDR2: MNHNY and SVGAGI (reference sequence).

This chain joins TRBV29-1 and TRBJ2-1, with 11 nucleotides matching TRBD2. The CDR3 spans 15 residues. With V trimmed by 1 base and J by 4 bases, 3 bases remained unmatched. CDR1 and CDR2 (germline): SQVTM, ANQGSEA. The CDR3 bases are TGCAGCGTTGAAGGACTAGCGGGACTATACAATGAGCAGTTCTTC. Its protein product is CSVEGLAGLYNEQFF.

This chain joins TRBV28 and TRBJ2-7; a possible D gene is TRBD2 (6 bases). Trimming removed 5 bases from V and 0 bases from J, with 14 bases in between. In germline, CDR1 is MDHEN, CDR2 SYDVKM. The CDR3 consists of 15 residues. In DNA, the CDR3 is TGTGCCAGCAGTCGCCGGGACTCCCACTCCTACGAGCAGTACTTC. Amino acid sequence: CASSRRDSHSYEQYF.

This clone occurred a few times. The chain joins TRBV10-3 to TRBJ2-1; a possible D gene is TRBD1 (5 bases). The CDR3 is 16 amino acids. Between the trimmed V and J ends, which lost 6 bases and 0 bases, there was a span of 15 bases. In germline, CDR1 is ENHRY, CDR2 SYGVKD. CDR3 in DNA: TGTGCCATCAGCCCCCTCGGCGGACACTCCTACAATGAGCAGTTCTTC. This sequence encodes CAISPLGGHSYNEQFF.

V gene TRBV19 combines with J gene TRBJ2-2; perhaps TRBD1 as D (6 bases). This CDR3 contains 15 residues. The V end was cut by 5 bases, the J end by 7 bases, with 17 bases between. The germline CDR1 and CDR2 sequences are LNHDA and SQIVND (reference sequence). DNA of the CDR3: TGTGCCAGTAGTCCCAGGGGTGGATGGGGCGGGGAGCTGTTTTTT. This encodes CASSPRGGWGGELFF.

In its sample, this clone was seen a few times. The chain couples TRBV30 to TRBJ2-7; 8 bases match TRBD1. From germline, CDR1 is GTSNPN and CDR2 SVGIG (reference sequence). The CDR3 is 14 residues long. V dropped 4 bases and J dropped 1; count of bases not matched to a gene: 6. DNA of the CDR3: TGTGCCTGGAACAGGGGGACAACTTCCTACGAGCAGTACTTC. Its translation: CAWNRGTTSYEQYF.

This clone was found once. This rearrangement joins TRBV6-5 to TRBJ2-7; tentative D call: TRBD2 (5 bases). This CDR3 contains 14 residues. Germline values: CDR1 MNHEY, CDR2 SVGAGI. Trimming left V 5 bases short and J 0 bases short, with 11 bases between. In DNA form, the CDR3 reads TGTGCCAGCAGTCCGGACGGACTCTCCTACGAGCAGTACTTC. It translates to CASSPDGLSYEQYF.

The CDR3: CASSQQGPQGEGEKLFF. The DNA for the CDR3 is TGCGCCAGCAGCCAACAGGGGCCCCAAGGGGAGGGTGAAAAACTGTTTTTT. The V call is TRBV4-3, the J call TRBJ1-4, with D possibly TRBD1 on 6 matching bases. The CDR3 length is 17 residues. Trimming pared 2 bases from V and 7 bases from J, leaving 20 bases between. CDR1 and CDR2 from the germline V gene are LGHNA and YSLEER.

This clone was counted between two and nine times. The chain carries TRBV10-3 and TRBJ1-1; D gene uncertain. Trimming pared 3 bases from V and 0 bases from J, leaving 11 bases between. Germline V CDR1 and CDR2: ENHRY, SYGVKD. The CDR3 contains 15 residues. The CDR3 spells CAISDSRVLNTEAFF. CDR3 sequence (DNA): TGTGCCATCAGTGACTCGAGGGTCCTGAACACTGAAGCTTTCTTT.